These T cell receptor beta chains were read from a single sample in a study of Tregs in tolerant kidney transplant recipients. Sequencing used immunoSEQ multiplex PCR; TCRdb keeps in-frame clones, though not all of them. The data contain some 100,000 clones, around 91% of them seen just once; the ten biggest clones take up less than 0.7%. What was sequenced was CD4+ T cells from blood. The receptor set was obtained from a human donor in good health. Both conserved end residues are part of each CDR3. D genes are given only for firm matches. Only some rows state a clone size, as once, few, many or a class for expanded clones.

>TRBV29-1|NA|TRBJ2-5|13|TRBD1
TGCAGCGTAGACAGGGGTAGCCAAGAGACCCAGTACTTC
CSVDRGSQETQYF
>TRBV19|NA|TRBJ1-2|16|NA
TGTGCCAGTAGTATAGTTGCAGGGGCGGAGAACTATGGCTACACCTTC
CASSIVAGAENYGYTF
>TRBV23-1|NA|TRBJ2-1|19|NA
TGCGCCAGCAGTCACCCTCGGAGGTCAGCGGGCCCGGGATTAGATGAGCAGTTCTTC
CASSHPRRSAGPGLDEQFF
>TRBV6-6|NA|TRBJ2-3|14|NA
TGTGCCAGCAGAGGGACATCAAGCACAGATACGCAGTATTTT
CASRGTSSTDTQYF
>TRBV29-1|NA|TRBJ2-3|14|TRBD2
TGCAGCGTCAGGACTAGCGGGAGGACAGATACGCAGTATTTT
CSVRTSGRTDTQYF
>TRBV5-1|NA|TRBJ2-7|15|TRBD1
TGCGCCAGCAGCTTCGGGACAGGGGGGTCGAAGGAGCAGTACTTC
CASSFGTGGSKEQYF
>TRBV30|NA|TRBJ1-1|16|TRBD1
TGTGCCTGGAGCGGTCCGGGACAGGGGAAGGACACTGAAGCTTTCTTT
CAWSGPGQGKDTEAFF
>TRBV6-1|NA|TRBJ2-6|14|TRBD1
TGTGCCTTGGGACAGACCTCTGGGGCCAACGTCCTGACTTTC
CALGQTSGANVLTF
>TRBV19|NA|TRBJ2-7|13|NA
TGTGCCAGTACCGGGGACGGGACCTACGAGCAGTACTTC
CASTGDGTYEQYF
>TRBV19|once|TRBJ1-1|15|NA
TGTGCCAGTAGTATACAGGGTGAGGCGGCTGCTGAAGCTTTCTTT
CASSIQGEAAAEAFF
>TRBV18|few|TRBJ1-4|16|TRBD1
TGTGCCAGCTCACGGGGGACAGGGGGACCCAATGAAAAACTGTTTTTT
CASSRGTGGPNEKLFF
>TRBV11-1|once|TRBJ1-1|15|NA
TGTGCCAGCAGCAAGGATGCAGGGTTGAACACTGAAGCTTTCTTT
CASSKDAGLNTEAFF
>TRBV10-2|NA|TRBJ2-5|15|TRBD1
TGCGCCAGCAGTAATCGACAGGGGGCCGGTGAGACCCAGTACTTC
CASSNRQGAGETQYF
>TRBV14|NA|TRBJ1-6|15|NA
TGTGCCAGCAGCCGGGAGCAGGGCCGAAATTCACCCCTCCACTTT
CASSREQGRNSPLHF
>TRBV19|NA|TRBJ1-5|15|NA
TGTGCCAGTAGTATAAATGTCAGGGGACCGGGGCCCCAGCATTTT
CASSINVRGPGPQHF
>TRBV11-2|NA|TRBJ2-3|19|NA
TGTGCCAGCAGCTTTGCTAGCATGTATAGTTATAGGGCCTTGGATACGCAGTATTTT
CASSFASMYSYRALDTQYF